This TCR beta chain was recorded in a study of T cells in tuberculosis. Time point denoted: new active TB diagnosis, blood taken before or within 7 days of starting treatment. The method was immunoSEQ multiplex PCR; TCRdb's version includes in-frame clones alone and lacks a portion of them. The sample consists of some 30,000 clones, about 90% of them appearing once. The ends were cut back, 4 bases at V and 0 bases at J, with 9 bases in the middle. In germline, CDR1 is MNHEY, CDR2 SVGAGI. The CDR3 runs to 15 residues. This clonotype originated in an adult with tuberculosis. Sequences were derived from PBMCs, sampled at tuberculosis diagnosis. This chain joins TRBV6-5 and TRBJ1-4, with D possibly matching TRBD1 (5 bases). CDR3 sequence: CASSFQGTTNEKLFF. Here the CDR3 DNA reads TGTGCCAGCAGTTTTCAGGGAACAACTAATGAAAAACTGTTTTTT.